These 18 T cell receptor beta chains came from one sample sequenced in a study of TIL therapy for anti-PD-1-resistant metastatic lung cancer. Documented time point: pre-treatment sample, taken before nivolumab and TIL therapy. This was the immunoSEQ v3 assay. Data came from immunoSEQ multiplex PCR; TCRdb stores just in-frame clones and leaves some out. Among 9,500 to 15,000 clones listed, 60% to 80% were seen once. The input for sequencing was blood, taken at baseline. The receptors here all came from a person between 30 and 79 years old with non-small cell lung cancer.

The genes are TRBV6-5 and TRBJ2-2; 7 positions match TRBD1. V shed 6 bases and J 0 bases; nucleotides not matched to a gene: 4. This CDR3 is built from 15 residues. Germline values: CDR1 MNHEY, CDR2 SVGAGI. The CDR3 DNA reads TGTGCCAGCAGGTACAGGGGAGCGAACACCGGGGAGCTGTTTTTT. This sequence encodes CASRYRGANTGELFF.

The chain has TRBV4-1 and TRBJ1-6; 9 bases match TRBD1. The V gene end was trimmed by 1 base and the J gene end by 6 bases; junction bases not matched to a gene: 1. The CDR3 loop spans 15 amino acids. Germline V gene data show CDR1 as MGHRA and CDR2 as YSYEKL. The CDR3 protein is CASSQGGQGNSPLHF. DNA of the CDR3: TGCGCCAGCAGCCAAGGGGGACAGGGTAATTCACCCCTCCACTTT.

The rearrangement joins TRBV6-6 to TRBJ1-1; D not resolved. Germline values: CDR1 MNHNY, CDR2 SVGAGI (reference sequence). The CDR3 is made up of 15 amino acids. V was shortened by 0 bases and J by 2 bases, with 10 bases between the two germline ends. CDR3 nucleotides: TGTGCCAGCAGTTACTCGGGCCCGAGAAACACTGAAGCTTTCTTT. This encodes CASSYSGPRNTEAFF.

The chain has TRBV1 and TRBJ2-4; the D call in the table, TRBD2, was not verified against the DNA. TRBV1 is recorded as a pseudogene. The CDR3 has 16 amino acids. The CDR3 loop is CTSSQDSGRARNIQYF. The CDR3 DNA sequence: TGCACCAGCAGCCAAGATAGCGGGAGGGCCAGAAACATTCAGTACTTC.

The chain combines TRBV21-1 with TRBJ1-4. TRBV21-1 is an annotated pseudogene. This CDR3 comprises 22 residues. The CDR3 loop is CASSPHPYRGRGGIATNEKLFF. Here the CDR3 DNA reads TGTGCCAGCAGCCCCCACCCGTACAGAGGTCGTGGAGGGATTGCAACTAATGAAAAACTGTTTTTT.

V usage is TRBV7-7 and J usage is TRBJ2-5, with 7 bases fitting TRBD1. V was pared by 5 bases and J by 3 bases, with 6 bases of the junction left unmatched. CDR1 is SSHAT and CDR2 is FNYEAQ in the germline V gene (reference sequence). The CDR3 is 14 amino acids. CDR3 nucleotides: TGTGCCAGCAGCCGATCGGGACAGAAAGAGACCCAGTACTTC. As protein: CASSRSGQKETQYF.

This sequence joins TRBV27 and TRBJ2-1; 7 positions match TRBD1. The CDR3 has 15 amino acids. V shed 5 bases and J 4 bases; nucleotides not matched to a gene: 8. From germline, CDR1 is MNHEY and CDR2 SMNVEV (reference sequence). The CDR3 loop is CASSAMGTAYNEQFF. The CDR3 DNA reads TGTGCCAGCAGTGCTATGGGGACAGCGTACAATGAGCAGTTCTTC.

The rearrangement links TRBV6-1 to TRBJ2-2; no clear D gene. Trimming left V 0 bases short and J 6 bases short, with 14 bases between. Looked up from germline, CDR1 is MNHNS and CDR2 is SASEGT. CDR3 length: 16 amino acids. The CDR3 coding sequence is TGTGCCAGCAGTGAAGCGGGCGGACCCATACCCGGGGAGCTGTTTTTT. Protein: CASSEAGGPIPGELFF.

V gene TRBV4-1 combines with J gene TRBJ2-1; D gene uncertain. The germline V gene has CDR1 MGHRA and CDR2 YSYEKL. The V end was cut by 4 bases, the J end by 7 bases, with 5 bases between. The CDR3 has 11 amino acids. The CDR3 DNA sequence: TGCGCCAGCAGCCTTAGTAATGAGCAGTTCTTC. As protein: CASSLSNEQFF.

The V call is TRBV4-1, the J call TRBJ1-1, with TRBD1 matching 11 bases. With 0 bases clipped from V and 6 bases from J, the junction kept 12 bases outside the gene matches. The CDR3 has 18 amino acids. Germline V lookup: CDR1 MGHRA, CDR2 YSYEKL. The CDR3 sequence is CASSQDVGTGGKRSEAFF. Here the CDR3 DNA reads TGCGCCAGCAGCCAAGATGTGGGGACAGGGGGTAAAAGGTCTGAAGCTTTCTTT.

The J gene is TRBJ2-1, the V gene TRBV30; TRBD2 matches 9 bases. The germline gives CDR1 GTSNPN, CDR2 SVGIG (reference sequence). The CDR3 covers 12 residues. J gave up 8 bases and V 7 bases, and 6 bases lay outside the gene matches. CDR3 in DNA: TGTGCCTCAAATCGCGGGGGGGATGAGCAGTTCTTC. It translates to CASNRGGDEQFF.

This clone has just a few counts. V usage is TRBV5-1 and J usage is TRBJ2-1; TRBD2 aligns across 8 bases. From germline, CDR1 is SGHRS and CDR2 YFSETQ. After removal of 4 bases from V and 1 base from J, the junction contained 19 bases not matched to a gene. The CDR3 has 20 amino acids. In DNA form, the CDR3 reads TGCGCCAGCAGCAGGGCTGGGGGGCTCCGAGCGGGAGAATCCTACAATGAGCAGTTCTTC. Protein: CASSRAGGLRAGESYNEQFF. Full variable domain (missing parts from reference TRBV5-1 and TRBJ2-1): KAGVTQTPRYLIKTRGQQVTLSCSPISGHRSVSWYQQTPGQGLQFLFEYFSETQRNKGNFPGRFSGRQFSNSRSEMNVSTLELGDSALYLCASSRAGGLRAGESYNEQFFGPGTRLTVL.

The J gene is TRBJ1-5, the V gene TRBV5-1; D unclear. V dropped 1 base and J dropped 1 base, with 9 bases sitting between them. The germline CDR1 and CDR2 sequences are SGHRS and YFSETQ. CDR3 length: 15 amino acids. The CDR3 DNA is TGCGCCAGCAGCTTGAGCGGTATGAGCAATCAGCCCCAGCATTTT. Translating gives CASSLSGMSNQPQHF.

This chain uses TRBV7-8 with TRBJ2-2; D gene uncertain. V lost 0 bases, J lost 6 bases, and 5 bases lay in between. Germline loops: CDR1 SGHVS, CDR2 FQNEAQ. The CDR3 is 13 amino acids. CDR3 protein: CASSLAGPGELFF. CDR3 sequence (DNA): TGTGCCAGCAGCTTAGCGGGTCCCGGGGAGCTGTTTTTT.

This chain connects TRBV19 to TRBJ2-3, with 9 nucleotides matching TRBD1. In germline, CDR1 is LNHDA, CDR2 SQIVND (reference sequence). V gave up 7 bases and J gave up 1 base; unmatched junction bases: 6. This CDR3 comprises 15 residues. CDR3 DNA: TGTGCCAGTACCGACAGGGGGAGAGGCACAGATACGCAGTATTTT. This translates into CASTDRGRGTDTQYF. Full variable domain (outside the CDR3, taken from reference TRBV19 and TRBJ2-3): DGGITQSPKYLFRKEGQNVTLSCEQNLNHDAMYWYRQDPGQGLRLIYYSQIVNDFQKGDIAEGYSVSREKKESFPLTVTSAQKNPTAFYLCASTDRGRGTDTQYFGPGTRLTVL.

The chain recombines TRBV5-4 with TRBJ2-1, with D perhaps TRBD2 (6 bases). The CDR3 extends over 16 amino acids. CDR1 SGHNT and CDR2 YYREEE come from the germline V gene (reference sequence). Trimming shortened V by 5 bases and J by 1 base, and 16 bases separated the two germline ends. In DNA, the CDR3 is TGTGCCAGCAGTCCCTTCCGGGACTCGTCCTACAATGAGCAGTTCTTC. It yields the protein CASSPFRDSSYNEQFF.

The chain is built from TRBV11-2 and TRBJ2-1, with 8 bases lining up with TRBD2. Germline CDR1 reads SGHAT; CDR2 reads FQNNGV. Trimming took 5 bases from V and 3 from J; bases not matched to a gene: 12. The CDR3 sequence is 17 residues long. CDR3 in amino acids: CASSQRPIAGLYNEQFF. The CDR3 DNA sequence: TGTGCCAGCAGCCAGCGGCCTATAGCGGGACTCTACAATGAGCAGTTCTTC.

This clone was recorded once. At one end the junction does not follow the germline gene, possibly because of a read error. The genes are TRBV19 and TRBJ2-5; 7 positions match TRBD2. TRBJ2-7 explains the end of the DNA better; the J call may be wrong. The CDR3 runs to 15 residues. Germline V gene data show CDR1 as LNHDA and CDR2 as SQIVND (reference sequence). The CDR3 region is CASGIQSGIGNEQYF. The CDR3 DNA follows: TGTGCCAGTGGTATACAAAGCGGGATAGGGAACGAGCAGTACTTC.